This T cell receptor beta chain was obtained from a study of blood T cell repertoires in COVID-19. Overall study context: Specimens from acute and convalescent COVID-19 originated in the United States, Italy and Spain. PBMCs, B-cell-depleted T cells, or T cells provided the cDNA or gDNA that made up the material.

The CDR3 runs 14 residues. V dropped 0 bases and J dropped 4 bases, with 7 bases sitting between them. Germline V gene lookup returns CDR1 SGHRS and CDR2 YFSETQ. On this clone: In the same sample, other DNA sequences code for this CDR3.

As handled by the study authors: Reference gene primer amplification gave estimated nucleated cell counts. Generated by immunoSEQ multiplex PCR, the TCRdb table keeps only in-frame clones and is missing some. That table furnishes V, J and clone size, whereas the DNA furnished D and trimming. The sample lists roughly 670,000 clones, 70% to 90% seen once, with under 0.3% in the top ten. Specimen: peripheral blood. The source is a woman between 18 and 29 years old with acute or convalescent COVID-19. V is TRBV5-1 and J is TRBJ1-4, with D uncertain. The DNA for the CDR3 is TGCGCCAGCAGCTTGGGAGCCTTTAATGAAAAACTGTTTTTT. Translating gives CASSLGAFNEKLFF.